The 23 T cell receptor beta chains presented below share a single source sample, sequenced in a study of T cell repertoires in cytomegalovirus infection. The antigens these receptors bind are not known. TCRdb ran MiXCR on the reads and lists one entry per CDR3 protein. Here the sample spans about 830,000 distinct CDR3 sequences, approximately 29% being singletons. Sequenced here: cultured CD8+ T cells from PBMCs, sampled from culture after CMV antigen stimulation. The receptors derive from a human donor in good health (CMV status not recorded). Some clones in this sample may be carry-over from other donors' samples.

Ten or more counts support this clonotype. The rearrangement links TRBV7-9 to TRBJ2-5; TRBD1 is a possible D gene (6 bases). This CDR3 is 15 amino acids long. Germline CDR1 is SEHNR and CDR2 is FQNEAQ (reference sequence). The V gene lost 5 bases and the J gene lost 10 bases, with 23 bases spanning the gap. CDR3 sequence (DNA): TGTGCCAGCAGCCCCCAGACAGGCCCAGGTTGGGACCAGTACTTC. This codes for CASSPQTGPGWDQYF. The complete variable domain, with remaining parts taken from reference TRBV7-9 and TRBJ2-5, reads DTGVSQNPRHKITKRGQNVTFRCDPISEHNRLYWYRQTLGQGPEFLTYFQNEAQLEKSRLLSDRFSAERPKGSFSTLEIQRTEQGDSAMYLCASSPQTGPGWDQYFGPGTRLLVL.

The CDR3 loop reads CASSPPESVLQETQYF. CDR3 in DNA: TGTGCCAGCAGCCCCCCCGAATCCGTCCTCCAAGAGACCCAGTACTTC. The chain is built from TRBV7-4 and TRBJ2-5; D unresolved. V lost 5 bases and J 1 base, leaving 17 bases between the germline ends. CDR1 is SGHVT, CDR2 SQSDAQ, per germline. The CDR3 sequence is 16 residues long.

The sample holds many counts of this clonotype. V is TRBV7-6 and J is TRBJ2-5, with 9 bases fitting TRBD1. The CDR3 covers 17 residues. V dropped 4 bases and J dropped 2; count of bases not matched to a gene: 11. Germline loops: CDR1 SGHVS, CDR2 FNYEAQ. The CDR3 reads CASSSSPPGTGQETQYF. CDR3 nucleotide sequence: TGTGCCAGCAGCTCGTCACCTCCCGGGACAGGGCAAGAGACCCAGTACTTC.

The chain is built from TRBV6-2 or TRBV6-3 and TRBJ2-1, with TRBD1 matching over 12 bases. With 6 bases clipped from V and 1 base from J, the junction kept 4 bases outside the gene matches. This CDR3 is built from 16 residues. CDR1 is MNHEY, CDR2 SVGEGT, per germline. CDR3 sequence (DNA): TGTGCCAGCAGAGAGGGACAGGGGGCATCCTACAATGAGCAGTTCTTC. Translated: CASREGQGASYNEQFF.

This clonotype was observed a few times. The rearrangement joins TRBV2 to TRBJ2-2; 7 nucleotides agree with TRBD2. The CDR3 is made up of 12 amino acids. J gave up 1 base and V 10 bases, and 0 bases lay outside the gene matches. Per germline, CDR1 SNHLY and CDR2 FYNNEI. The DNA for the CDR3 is TGTGCCAAGCGGGAGAACACCGGGGAGCTGTTTTTT. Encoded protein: CAKRENTGELFF.

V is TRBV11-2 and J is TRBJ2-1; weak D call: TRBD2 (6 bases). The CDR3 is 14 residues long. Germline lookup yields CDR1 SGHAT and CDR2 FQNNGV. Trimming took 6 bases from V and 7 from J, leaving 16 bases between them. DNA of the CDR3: TGTGCCAGCAGTGATCCGGGACTTCTAAATGAGCAGTTCTTC. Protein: CASSDPGLLNEQFF.

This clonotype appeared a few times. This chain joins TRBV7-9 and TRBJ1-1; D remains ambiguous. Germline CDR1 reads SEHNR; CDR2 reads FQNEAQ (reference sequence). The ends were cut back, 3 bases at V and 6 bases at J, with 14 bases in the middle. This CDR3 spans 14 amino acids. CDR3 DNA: TGTGCCAGCAGCTTCTTTGGACTGAGTCCTGAAGCTTTCTTT. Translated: CASSFFGLSPEAFF.

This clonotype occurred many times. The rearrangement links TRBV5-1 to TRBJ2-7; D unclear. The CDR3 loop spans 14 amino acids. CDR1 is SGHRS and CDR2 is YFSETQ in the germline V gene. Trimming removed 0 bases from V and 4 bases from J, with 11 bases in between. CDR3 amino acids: CASSLGAGPYEQYV. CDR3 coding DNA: TGCGCCAGCAGCTTGGGGGCTGGTCCTTACGAGCAGTACGTC.

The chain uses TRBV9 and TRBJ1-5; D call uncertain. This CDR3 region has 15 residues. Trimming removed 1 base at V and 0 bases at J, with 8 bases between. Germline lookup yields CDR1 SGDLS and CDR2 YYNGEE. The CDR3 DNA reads TGTGCCAGCAGCGTAAACGGCCATAGCAATCAGCCCCAGCATTTT. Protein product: CASSVNGHSNQPQHF. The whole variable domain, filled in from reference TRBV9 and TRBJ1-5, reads DSGVTQTPKHLITATGQRVTLRCSPRSGDLSVYWYQQSLDQGLQFLIQYYNGEERAKGNILERFSAQQFPDLHSELNLSSLELGDSALYFCASSVNGHSNQPQHFGDGTRLSIL.

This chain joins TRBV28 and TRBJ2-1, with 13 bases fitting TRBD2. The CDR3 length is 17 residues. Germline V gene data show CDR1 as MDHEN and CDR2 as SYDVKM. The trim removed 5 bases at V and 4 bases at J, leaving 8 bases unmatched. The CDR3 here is CASSTSGGATSYNEQFF. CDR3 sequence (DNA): TGTGCCAGCAGTACTAGCGGGGGGGCAACGAGTTACAATGAGCAGTTCTTC.

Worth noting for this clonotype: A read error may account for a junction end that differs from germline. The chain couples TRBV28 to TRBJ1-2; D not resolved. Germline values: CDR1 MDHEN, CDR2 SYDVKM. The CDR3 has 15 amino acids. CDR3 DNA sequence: TGTGCCAGCAGTTTAATACAGCCTACTAACTATGGCTTCACCTTC. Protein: CASSLIQPTNYGFTF.

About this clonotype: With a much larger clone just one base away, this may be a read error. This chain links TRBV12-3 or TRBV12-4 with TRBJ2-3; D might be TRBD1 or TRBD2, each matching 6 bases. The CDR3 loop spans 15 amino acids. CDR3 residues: CVSSLPGGRTDTQYF. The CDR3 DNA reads TGTGTCAGCAGTCTACCCGGGGGCCGCACAGATACGCAGTATTTT.

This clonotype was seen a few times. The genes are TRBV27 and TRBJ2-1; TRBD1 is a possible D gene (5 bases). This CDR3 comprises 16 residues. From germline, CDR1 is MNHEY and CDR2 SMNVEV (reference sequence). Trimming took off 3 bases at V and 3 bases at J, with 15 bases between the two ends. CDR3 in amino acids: CASSFLAAGYYNEQFF. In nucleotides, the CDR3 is TGTGCCAGCAGTTTTCTGGCGGCAGGGTACTACAATGAGCAGTTCTTC.

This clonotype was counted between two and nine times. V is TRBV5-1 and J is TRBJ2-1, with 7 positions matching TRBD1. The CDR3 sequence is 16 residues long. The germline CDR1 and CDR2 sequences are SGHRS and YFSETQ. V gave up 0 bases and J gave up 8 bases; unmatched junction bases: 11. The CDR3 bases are TGCGCCAGCAGCTTGGGTAGGGGGCCTAGTAGCTATGAGCAGTTCTTC. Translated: CASSLGRGPSSYEQFF.

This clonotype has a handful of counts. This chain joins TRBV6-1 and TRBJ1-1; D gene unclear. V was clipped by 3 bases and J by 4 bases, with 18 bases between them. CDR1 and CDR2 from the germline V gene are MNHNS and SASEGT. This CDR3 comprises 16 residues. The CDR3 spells CASSDLRTSLGTEAFF. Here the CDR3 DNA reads TGTGCCAGCAGTGACCTCCGGACTTCGTTGGGCACTGAAGCTTTCTTT.

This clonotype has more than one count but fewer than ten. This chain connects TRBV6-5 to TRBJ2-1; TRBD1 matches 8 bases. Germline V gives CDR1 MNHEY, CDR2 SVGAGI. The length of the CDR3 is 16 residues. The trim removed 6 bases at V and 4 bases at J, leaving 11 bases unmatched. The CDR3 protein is CASSATGGLPYNEQFF. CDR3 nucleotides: TGTGCCAGCAGCGCTACAGGGGGACTTCCTTACAATGAGCAGTTCTTC.

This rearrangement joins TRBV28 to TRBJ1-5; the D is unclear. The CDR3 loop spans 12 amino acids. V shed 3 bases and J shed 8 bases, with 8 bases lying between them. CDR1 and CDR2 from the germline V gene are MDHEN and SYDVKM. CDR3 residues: CASSFDREPQHF. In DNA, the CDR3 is TGTGCCAGCAGTTTCGACCGAGAGCCCCAGCATTTT.

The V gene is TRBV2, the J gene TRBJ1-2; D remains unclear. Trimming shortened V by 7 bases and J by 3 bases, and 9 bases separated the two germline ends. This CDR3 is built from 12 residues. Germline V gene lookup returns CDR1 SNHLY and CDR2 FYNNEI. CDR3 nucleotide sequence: TGTGCCAGCATGGGAGGGCACTATGGCTACACCTTC. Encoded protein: CASMGGHYGYTF.

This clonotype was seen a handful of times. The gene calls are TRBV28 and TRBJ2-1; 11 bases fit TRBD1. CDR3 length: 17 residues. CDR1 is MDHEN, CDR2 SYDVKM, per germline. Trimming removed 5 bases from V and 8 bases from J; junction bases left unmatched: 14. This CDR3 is CASSLWGTGGHSYEQFF. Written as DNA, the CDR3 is TGTGCCAGCAGTCTCTGGGGGACAGGGGGTCATAGCTATGAGCAGTTCTTC.

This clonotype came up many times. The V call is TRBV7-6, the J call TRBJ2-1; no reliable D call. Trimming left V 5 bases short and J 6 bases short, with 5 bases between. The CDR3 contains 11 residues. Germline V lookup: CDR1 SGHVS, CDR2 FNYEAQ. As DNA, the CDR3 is TGTGCCAGCAGCCCAATCAATGAGCAGTTCTTC. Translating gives CASSPINEQFF.

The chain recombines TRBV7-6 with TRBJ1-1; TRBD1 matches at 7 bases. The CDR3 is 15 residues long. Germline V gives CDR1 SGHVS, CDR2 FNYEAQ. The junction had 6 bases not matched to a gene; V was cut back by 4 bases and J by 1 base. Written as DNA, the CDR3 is TGTGCCAGCAGCTCCCAACAGGGGACGAACACTGAAGCTTTCTTT. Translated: CASSSQQGTNTEAFF.

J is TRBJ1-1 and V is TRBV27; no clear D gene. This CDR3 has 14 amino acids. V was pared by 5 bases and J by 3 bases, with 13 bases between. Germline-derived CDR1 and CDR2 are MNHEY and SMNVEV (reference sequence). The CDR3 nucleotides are TGTGCCAGCAGTCCACAGTCCCGGGACACTGAAGCTTTCTTT. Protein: CASSPQSRDTEAFF.

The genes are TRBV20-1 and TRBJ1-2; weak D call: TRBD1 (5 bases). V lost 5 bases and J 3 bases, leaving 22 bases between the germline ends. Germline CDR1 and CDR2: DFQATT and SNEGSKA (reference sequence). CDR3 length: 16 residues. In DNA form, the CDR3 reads TGCAGTGCTCCCAATTGGGGCGGGGCCGGCGACTATGGCTACACCTTC. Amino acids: CSAPNWGGAGDYGYTF.